This TCR beta chain was identified in a study of T-cell memory formation after mild COVID-19 (dated by TCRdb to about 2021). About the investigation overall: Most TCR sequence clusters were specific to one of the two donors. Longitudinal TCRalpha and TCRbeta repertoire sequencing tracked T-cell clones expanding and contracting after mild COVID-19 in a couple of donors. The cohort comprised two young, previously healthy adult volunteers, one female and one male. Summary of the overall study and its limitations: SARS-CoV-2 specificity was not confirmed for the second-wave clones peaking on day 37. Clones that contracted from day 15 to 85 showed balanced CD4/CD8 phenotypes, whereas a second wave of clones that expanded from day 15 to 37 leaned towards CD4+. Only two mild cases were covered by the study, and larger cohorts that include severe cases with pre-infection samples were considered necessary. Some responding clones were detected in pre-infection memory, which suggested that pre-existing cross-reactive memory T cells had joined the SARS-CoV-2 response. Contracting CD4+ clones were located mainly in the CM and EM memory subsets, whereas CD8+ clones were found to be enriched in EMRA.

Ficoll-Paque density gradient centrifugation was the method used to isolate PBMCs. The sample was run on an Illumina NovaSeq 6000. Using 5'RACE with constant-segment primers, TCRalpha and TCRbeta cDNA libraries were constructed, with sample barcodes and unique molecular identifiers added in the process. RNA was extracted from every sample with Trizol reagent. The libraries were amplified in two PCR steps, and the second step added a second sample barcode and Illumina TruSeq adapters. Sequencing of the libraries was done on an Illumina NovaSeq, producing 2 x 150 bp paired-end reads. Per the original workflow: Reads were demultiplexed and collapsed into UMI-guided consensus sequences with migec v1.2.7. Using mixcr v2.1.11, the UMI consensuses were aligned to TRA and TRB V and J templates and assembled into clonotypes. A clonotype was counted as expanded or contracted only if both edgeR and NoisET called the change significant, with noise models trained on biological replicates. For edgeR calls, the cutoffs were a false discovery rate-adjusted p below 0.01 and a log2 fold-change threshold of 1. As an exploratory analysis of dynamics, PCA with hierarchical clustering was applied to max-normalized trajectories of the 1000 most abundant clonotypes. Separately sequenced CD4+ and CD8+ repertoires were used to assign the CD4 or CD8 phenotype of responding clones. TCRdb reprocessed the public reads (quality trimming at Q25 with fastp, clone calling with MiXCR) and kept in-frame beta chains. Rows with one shared CDR3 protein collapse into an entry with the most common genes and DNA. TCRdb's processing, not the study's, gives the V and J calls here. For this sample the table gives roughly 340,000 distinct CDR3 sequences, of which 20% were detected only once. 21% of the sample rests with the top ten.

Turning to this clonotype: Its cognate antigen has yet to be identified. The record has no base qualities; no much larger clone is one base away.

The sample was PBMCs or a T cell subset sorted from them (not recorded which). This clonotype was obtained from a man between 18 and 29 years old who had mild COVID-19 (a few samples of this study predate the infection). The sample titles of this study are shuffled in the database, so cell type and time point are left out; the donor was told from shared clones.

The nucleotides are TGTGCCAGCAGCTTTGCCGGGACGGGAGACACAGATACGCAGTATTTT. Its protein is CASSFAGTGDTDTQYF. The V and J genes are TRBV7-3 and TRBJ2-3; tentative D gene TRBD2, with 6 bases matching. The CDR3 holds 16 amino acids from the cysteine to the phenylalanine. Of the read, only the CDR3 DNA is kept; its 48 bases are in frame from base 1. As encoded in the germline V gene, CDR1 is SGHTA while CDR2 is FQGTGA. V is clipped by 3 bases and J by 2 bases, and the sequence between their germline boundaries is 15 bases long.